This TCR beta chain was retrieved from a study of blood T cell repertoires in COVID-19. About the study: Acute and convalescent COVID-19 specimens originated in the United States, Italy and Spain. PBMCs, B-cell-depleted T cells, or T cells were the source of the cDNA or gDNA that made up the material.

Data came from immunoSEQ multiplex PCR; TCRdb stores just in-frame clones and leaves some out. The sample carries approximately 220,000 clones, around 86% recorded once. Per the germline V gene, CDR1 is MNHEY and CDR2 is SVGAGI. Trimming took off 0 bases at V and 5 bases at J, with 7 bases between the two ends. The CDR3 length is 13 residues. Sequencing used peripheral blood. This TCR derives from a man in his fifties or sixties with acute or convalescent COVID-19. The rearrangement uses TRBV6-5 and TRBJ2-5; D unresolved. DNA for the CDR3: TGTGCCAGCAGTTACTCGATACGGGAGACCCAGTACTTC. It encodes CASSYSIRETQYF.